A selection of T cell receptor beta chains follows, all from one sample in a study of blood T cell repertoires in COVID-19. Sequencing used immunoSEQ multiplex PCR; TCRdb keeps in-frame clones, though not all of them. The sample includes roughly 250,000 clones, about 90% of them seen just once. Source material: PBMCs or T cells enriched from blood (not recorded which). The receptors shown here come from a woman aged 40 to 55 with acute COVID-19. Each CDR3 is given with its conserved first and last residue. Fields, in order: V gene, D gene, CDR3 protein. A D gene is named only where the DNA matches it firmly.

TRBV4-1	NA	CASSQDRGLSQPQHF
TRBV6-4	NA	CASIKTDTNYGYTF
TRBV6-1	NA	CASSEWQGNYEQYF
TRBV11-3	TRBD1	CASSLRTGGDNEQFF
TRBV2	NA	CASSRDYEQYF
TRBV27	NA	CASFLSGTPTYEQYF
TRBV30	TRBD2	CAWSVRAGGPGEQFF
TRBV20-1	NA	CSAGRGEQYF
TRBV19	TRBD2	CATEGGLAGGVGEQFF
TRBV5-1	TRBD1	CASSVGQGAYEQYF
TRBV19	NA	CASSIQGMGNTIYF
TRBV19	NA	CATEGTTKREQFF
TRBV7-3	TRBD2	CASSPQLANYNEQFF
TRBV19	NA	CASIGRRNEQFF
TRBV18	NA	CASSLDRRGEQYF
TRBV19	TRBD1	CASINRGRGYGYTF
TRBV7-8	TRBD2	CASSRDRLTSGMTYNEQFF
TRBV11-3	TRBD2	CASSLSGKETQYF
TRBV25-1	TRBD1	CASSEDRTDEKLFF
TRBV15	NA	CATGPRHTGELFF
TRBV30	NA	CAWSGGTPNEKLFF
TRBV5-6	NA	CASSLERNHYEQYF
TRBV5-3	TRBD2	CARSLSGLDGINEQFF
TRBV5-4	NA	CASRLDTSSYNSPLHF
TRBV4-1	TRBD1	CASSQDPRGPGYTF
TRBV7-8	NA	CASSRGGGRFTYQPQHF
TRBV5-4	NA	CASSSYAELVETQYF
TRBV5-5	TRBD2	CASSPLAGGYNEQFF
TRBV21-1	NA	CASSIRDYPSSYNEQFF
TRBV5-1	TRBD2	CASSLSTSGYNEQFF
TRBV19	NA	CASRLRGSTDTQYF
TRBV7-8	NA	CASSQSGPNTGELFF
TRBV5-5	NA	CASSFTGGETKNIQYF
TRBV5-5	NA	CASSLAAGADTQYF
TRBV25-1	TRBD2	CASSDGGLANYEQYF
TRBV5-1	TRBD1	CASSLVGTGLNIQYF
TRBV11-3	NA	CASSPGGGDTEAFF
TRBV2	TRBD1	CASSEFGTGSFGELFF
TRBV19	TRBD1	CASSIQGAVRAEAFF
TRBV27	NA	CASRRQPYEQYF
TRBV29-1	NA	CSAASGIVPYEQYF
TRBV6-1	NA	CASSAVATVLGETQYF
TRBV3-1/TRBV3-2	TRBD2	CASSQAVDISGSYEQFF
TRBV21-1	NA	CASSLAGVTYEQYF
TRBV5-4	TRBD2	CASSRSQREGEEQFF
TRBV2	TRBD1	CAGRTGSSYEQYF
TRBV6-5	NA	CASSQDYYNEQFF
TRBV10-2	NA	CASKTLESSPLHF
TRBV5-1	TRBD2	CASSLVSGIGETQYF
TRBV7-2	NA	CATDGGGPKGPYNSPLHF
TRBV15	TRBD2	CATSRWGTSGASTDTQYF
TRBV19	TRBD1	CASSIPGDRANYGYTF
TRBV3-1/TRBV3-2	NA	CASSQARNQPQHF
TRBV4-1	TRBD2	CASSHRGGAGGEETQYF
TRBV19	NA	CASSIVGRDYGYTF
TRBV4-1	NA	CASSHSGLNTEAFF
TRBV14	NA	CASSQVPFRGQYNEQFF
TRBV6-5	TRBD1	CASIAGGRNQPQHF
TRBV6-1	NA	CASSDPGATNEKLFF